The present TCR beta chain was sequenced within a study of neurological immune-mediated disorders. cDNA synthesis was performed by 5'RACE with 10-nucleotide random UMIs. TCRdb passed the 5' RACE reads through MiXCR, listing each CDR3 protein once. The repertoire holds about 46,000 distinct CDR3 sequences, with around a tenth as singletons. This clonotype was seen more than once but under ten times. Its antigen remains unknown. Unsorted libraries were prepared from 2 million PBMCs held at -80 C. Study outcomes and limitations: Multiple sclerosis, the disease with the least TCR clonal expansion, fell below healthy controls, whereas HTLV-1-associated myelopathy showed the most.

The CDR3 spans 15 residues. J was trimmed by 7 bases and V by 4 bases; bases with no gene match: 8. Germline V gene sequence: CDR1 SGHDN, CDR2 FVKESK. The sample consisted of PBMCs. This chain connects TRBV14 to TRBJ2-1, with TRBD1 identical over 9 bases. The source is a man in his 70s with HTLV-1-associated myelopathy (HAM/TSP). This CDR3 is CASSPMGQGFNEQFF. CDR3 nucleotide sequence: TGTGCCAGCAGCCCCATGGGACAGGGATTTAATGAGCAGTTCTTC.